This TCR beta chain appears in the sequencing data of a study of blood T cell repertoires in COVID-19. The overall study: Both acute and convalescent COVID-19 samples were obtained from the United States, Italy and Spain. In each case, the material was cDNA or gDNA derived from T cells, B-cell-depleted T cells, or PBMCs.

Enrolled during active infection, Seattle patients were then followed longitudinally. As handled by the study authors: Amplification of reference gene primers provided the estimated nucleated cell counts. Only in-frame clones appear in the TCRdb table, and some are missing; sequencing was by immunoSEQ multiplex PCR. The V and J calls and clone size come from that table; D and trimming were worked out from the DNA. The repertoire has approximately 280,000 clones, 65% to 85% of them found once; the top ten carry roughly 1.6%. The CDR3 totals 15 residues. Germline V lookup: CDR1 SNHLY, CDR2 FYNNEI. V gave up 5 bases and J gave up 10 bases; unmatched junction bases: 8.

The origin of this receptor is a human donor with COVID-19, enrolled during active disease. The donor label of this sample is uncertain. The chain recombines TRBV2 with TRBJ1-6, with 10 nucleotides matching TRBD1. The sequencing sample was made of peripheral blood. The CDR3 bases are TGTGCCAGCAGTATCGGGACAGGGGATATGTCACCCCTCCACTTT. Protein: CASSIGTGDMSPLHF.